The 13 T cell receptor beta chains listed next were all sequenced from one sample in a study of blood T cell repertoires in COVID-19. Profiled with immunoSEQ multiplex PCR; TCRdb holds only in-frame clones, not every one. The data show 30,000 to 40,000 clones, with around 90% seen just once and approximately 2% held by the top ten. Sequencing was done on a sample of peripheral blood. The receptors come from a man aged 50 to 60 with active or convalescent COVID-19.

The chain has TRBV7-9 and TRBJ1-5, with 9 bases lining up with TRBD1. The ends lost 5 bases at V and 7 bases at J; junction bases unmatched: 6. The CDR3 consists of 14 residues. Germline CDR1 SEHNR, CDR2 FQNEAQ (reference sequence). CDR3 protein: CASSRTGGWQPQHF. The CDR3 region has the DNA TGTGCCAGCAGCCGTACAGGGGGCTGGCAGCCCCAGCATTTT.

V usage is TRBV2 and J usage is TRBJ1-2; 9 nucleotides line up with TRBD1. Trimming at V came to 6 bases and at J to 8 bases, leaving 4 bases not matched to a gene. Germline CDR1 reads SNHLY; CDR2 reads FYNNEI. The CDR3 extends over 12 amino acids. The CDR3 loop is CASSGTGQGYTF. The CDR3 DNA reads as TGTGCCAGCAGCGGGACAGGGCAAGGCTACACCTTC.

This sequence joins TRBV11-1 and TRBJ2-5; 9 bases align to TRBD2. Germline CDR1 is SGHAT and CDR2 is FQDESV (reference sequence). The CDR3 spans 15 residues. J lost 5 bases, V lost 3 bases, and 7 bases had no gene match. In DNA form, the CDR3 reads TGTGCCAGCAGCTTGAATAGCGGGAGCAGGGAGACCCAGTACTTC. Encoded protein: CASSLNSGSRETQYF.

This CDR3 is CASSGLLAGEGEQYF. CDR3 in DNA: TGCGCCAGCAGTGGACTACTAGCGGGAGAGGGCGAGCAGTACTTC. This chain connects TRBV10-2 to TRBJ2-7; the match to TRBD2 covers 11 bases. V lost 4 bases, J lost 6 bases, and 8 bases stayed unmatched. In germline, CDR1 is WSHSY, CDR2 SAAADI. The length of the CDR3 is 15 residues.

This clone was recorded once. V usage is TRBV25-1 and J usage is TRBJ2-5; TRBD2 agrees at 12 bases. Germline V lookup: CDR1 MGHDK, CDR2 SYGVNS. With 2 bases clipped from V and 5 bases from J, the junction kept 12 bases outside the gene matches. This CDR3 contains 18 residues. Written as DNA, the CDR3 is TGTGCCAGCAGTGAAGGGGTTGTACTAGCGGGAGGCGGGGAGACCCAGTACTTC. Protein: CASSEGVVLAGGGETQYF.

The chain recombines TRBV6-2 or TRBV6-3 with TRBJ2-3; 9 nucleotides agree with TRBD2. V gave up 5 bases and J gave up 2 bases; unmatched junction bases: 5. Germline V lookup: CDR1 MNHEY, CDR2 SVGEGT. CDR3 length: 15 amino acids. The CDR3 here is CASSPGTSLTDTQYF. The CDR3 DNA sequence: TGTGCCAGCAGTCCCGGGACTAGCCTCACAGATACGCAGTATTTT.

This rearrangement joins TRBV28 to TRBJ2-3, with 11 bases fitting TRBD2. With 0 bases clipped from V and 2 bases from J, the junction kept 1 base outside the gene matches. CDR1 and CDR2 (germline): MDHEN, SYDVKM. The CDR3 contains 16 residues. CDR3 bases: TGTGCCAGCAGTTTATGGGGACTAGCGGACACAGATACGCAGTATTTT. It specifies CASSLWGLADTDTQYF.

The chain combines TRBV27 with TRBJ1-6, with 9 nucleotides matching TRBD1. The J segment lost 6 bases and the V segment lost 6 bases, leaving 12 bases of the junction unmatched. The CDR3 loop spans 17 amino acids. Looked up from germline, CDR1 is MNHEY and CDR2 is SMNVEV (reference sequence). CDR3 sequence (DNA): TGTGCCAGCAGGCTAACAGGGGGCCTTCCGCTTAATTCACCCCTCCACTTT. Its translation is CASRLTGGLPLNSPLHF.

CDR3 nucleotide sequence: TGTGCCAGCAGCGTAGTGGTTAGCGGGAGTGTCACAGATACGCAGTATTTT. Translation gives CASSVVVSGSVTDTQYF. The chain recombines TRBV9 with TRBJ2-3; 9 nucleotides agree with TRBD2. Germline trimming cut 0 bases from V and 2 bases from J; bases unmatched to any gene: 7. CDR1 SGDLS and CDR2 YYNGEE come from the germline V gene. This CDR3 has 17 amino acids.

The chain recombines TRBV4-3 with TRBJ2-5; D is perhaps TRBD2 (7 bases). The CDR3 totals 16 residues. Between the trimmed V and J ends, which lost 0 bases and 1 base, there was a span of 12 bases. CDR1 LGHNA and CDR2 YSLEER come from the germline V gene. CDR3 residues: CASSQDPGGIQETQYF. CDR3 DNA sequence: TGCGCCAGCAGCCAAGATCCGGGGGGCATCCAAGAGACCCAGTACTTC.

This clone was seen only once. The chain uses TRBV19 and TRBJ1-2; 8 bases line up with TRBD1. The CDR3 has 16 residues. With V trimmed by 4 bases and J by 8 bases, 15 bases remained unmatched. The V gene's germline CDR1 is LNHDA and CDR2 SQIVND (reference sequence). CDR3 in amino acids: CASSTLEYQGASGYTF. The CDR3 region has the DNA TGTGCCAGTAGTACACTGGAATATCAGGGGGCAAGCGGCTACACCTTC.

The genes are TRBV5-1 and TRBJ1-3, with 7 bases matching TRBD1. This CDR3 spans 17 amino acids. J gave up 5 bases and V 1 base, and 12 bases lay outside the gene matches. The germline V gene has CDR1 SGHRS and CDR2 YFSETQ. The CDR3 loop reads CASSLNGAGTARNTIYF. CDR3 in DNA: TGCGCCAGCAGCTTGAACGGAGCCGGGACAGCCAGAAACACCATATATTTT.

This chain links TRBV7-9 with TRBJ1-2; TRBD1 might be the D (6 bases). This CDR3 is built from 14 residues. The V and J ends lost 1 base and 4 bases respectively, with 10 bases between them. Germline V CDR1 and CDR2: SEHNR, FQNEAQ (reference sequence). The CDR3 DNA sequence: TGTGCCAGCAGCTTAGTTGGGGGCCCCTATGGCTACACCTTC. It translates to CASSLVGGPYGYTF.